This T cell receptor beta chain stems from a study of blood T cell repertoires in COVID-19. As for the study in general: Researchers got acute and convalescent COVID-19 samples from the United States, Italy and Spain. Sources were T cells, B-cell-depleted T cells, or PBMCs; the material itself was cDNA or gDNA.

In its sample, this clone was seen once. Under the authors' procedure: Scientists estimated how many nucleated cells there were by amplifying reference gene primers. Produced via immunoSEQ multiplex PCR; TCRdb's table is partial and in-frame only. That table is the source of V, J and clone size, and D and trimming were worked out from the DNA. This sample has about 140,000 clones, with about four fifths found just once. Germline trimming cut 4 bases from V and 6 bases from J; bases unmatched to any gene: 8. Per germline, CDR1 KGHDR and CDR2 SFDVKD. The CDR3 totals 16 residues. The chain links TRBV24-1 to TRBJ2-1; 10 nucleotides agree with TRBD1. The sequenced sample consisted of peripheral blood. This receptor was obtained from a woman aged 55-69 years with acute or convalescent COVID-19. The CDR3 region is CATSEPDRGHRNEQFF. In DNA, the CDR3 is TGTGCCACCAGTGAACCAGACAGGGGGCATCGCAATGAGCAGTTCTTC.